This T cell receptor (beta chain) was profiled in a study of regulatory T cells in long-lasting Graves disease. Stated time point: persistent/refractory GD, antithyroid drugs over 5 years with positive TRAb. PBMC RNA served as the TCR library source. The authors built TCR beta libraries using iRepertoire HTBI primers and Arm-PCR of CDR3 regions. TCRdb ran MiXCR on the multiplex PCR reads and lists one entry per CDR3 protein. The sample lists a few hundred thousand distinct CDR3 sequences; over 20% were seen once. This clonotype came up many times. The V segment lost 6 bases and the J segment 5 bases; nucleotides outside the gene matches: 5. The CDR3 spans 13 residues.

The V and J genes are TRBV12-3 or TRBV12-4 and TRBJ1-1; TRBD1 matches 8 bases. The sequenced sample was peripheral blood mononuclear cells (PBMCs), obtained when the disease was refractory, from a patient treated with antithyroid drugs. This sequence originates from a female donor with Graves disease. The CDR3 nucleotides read TGTGCCAGCAGCCGGACAGGGCCGACTGAAGCTTTCTTT. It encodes CASSRTGPTEAFF.